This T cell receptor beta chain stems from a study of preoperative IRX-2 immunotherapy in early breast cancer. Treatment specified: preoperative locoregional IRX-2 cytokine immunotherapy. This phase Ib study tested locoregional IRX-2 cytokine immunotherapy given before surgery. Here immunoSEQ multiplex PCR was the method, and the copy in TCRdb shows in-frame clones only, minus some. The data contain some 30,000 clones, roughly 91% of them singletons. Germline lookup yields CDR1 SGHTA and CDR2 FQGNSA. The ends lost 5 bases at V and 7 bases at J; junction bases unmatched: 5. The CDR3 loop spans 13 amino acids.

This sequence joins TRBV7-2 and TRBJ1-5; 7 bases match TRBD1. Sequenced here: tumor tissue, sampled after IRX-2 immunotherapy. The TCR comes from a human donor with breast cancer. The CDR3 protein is CASSVTGTQPQHF. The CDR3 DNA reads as TGTGCCAGCAGCGTGACAGGGACCCAGCCCCAGCATTTT.